This T cell receptor beta chain was recovered during a study of control samples from healthy donors and cancer patients. V dropped 3 bases and J dropped 4; count of bases not matched to a gene: 8. This CDR3 is 15 amino acids long. In germline, CDR1 is SGHTA, CDR2 FQGNSA. The data were produced by immunoSEQ multiplex PCR, yet TCRdb's version contains in-frame clones alone and is incomplete. The sample has approximately 190,000 clones; over 80% are singletons. This chain connects TRBV7-2 to TRBJ2-7; TRBD2 matches 8 bases. What was sequenced was blood. The sequence was obtained from a man younger than 45 in good health. The CDR3 sequence: CASSFLGGGWYEQYF. The CDR3 bases are TGTGCCAGCAGCTTCCTTGGCGGGGGGTGGTACGAGCAGTACTTC.